This T cell receptor (beta chain) was sequenced in a study of shared clonotypes between healthy human individuals. Study-level findings and limits: Unshared clonotypes carried lower generation probabilities than those common to all four donors.

This clone was seen only once. The antigen remains undetermined. This table comes from immunoSEQ multiplex PCR, and its TCRdb copy is limited to in-frame clones, with some not included. Here the sample spans about 2 million clones, roughly 96% being singletons. CDR3 length: 13 amino acids. CDR1 and CDR2 from the germline V gene are SGHNT and YENEEA. V was cut by 3 bases and J by 5 bases, with 10 bases left in between. The origin of this receptor is a man between 18 and 35 years old in good health. V and J are TRBV11-3 and TRBJ1-1; D remains unclear. Sequenced material: naive CD4+ T cells sorted from blood. This sample's subset: CD45RA+ positively selected. The CDR3: CASSFSPTTEAFF. The CDR3 DNA follows: TGTGCCAGCAGCTTTTCCCCGACTACTGAAGCTTTCTTT.